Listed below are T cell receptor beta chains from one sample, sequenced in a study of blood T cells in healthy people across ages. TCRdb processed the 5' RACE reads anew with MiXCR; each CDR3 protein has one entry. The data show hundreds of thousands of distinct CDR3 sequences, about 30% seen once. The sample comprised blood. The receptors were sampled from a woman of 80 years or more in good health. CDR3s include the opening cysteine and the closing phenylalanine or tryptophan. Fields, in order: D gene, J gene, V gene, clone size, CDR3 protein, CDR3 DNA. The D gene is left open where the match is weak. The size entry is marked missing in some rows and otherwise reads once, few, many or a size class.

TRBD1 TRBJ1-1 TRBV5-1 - CASSPGQGVKKAFF TGCGCCAGCAGCCCGGGACAGGGGGTAAAAAAAGCTTTCTTT
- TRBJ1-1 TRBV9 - CASSVSANTKAFF TGTGCCAGCAGCGTTTCAGCCAACACTAAAGCTTTCTTT
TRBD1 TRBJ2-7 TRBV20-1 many CSARDSGTGVHEQYF TGCAGTGCTAGAGATAGTGGGACAGGGGTCCACGAGCAGTACTTC
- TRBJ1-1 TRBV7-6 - CASSLAGFEAFF TGTGCCAGCAGCTTAGCCGGTTTTGAAGCTTTCTTT
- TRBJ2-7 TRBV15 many CATSRDPQGKYEQYF TGTGCCACCAGCAGAGATCCCCAGGGGAAATACGAGCAGTACTTC
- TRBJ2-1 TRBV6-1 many CASSEVGREFF TGTGCCAGCAGTGAAGTGGGACGAGAGTTCTTC
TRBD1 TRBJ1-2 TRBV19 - CASRDRGRNYGYTF TGTGCCAGCCGGGACAGGGGACGGAACTATGGCTACACCTTC
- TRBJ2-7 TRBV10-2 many CASRIPGTDEQYF TGCGCCAGCAGGATACCGGGAACAGACGAGCAGTACTTC
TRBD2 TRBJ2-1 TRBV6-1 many CASTRLAGGYNEQFF TGTGCCAGCACTCGGCTAGCGGGGGGTTACAATGAGCAGTTCTTC
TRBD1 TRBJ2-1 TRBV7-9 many CASSSPIGTGGISEQFF TGTGCCAGCAGCTCGCCAATTGGGACAGGGGGGATCAGCGAGCAGTTCTTC
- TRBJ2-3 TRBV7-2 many CASSPQSYTQYF TGTGCCAGCAGCCCACAGTCTTATACGCAGTATTTT
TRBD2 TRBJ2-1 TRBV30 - CAWSRTSGGYNEQFF TGTGCCTGGAGTAGGACTAGCGGAGGTTACAATGAGCAGTTCTTC
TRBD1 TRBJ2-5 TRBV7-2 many CASSLEGANKYF TGTGCCAGCAGCTTAGAGGGGGCTAATAAGTACTTC
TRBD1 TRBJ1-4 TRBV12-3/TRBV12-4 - CASRGTGQGVEKLFF TGTGCCAGCAGAGGGACGGGACAGGGCGTCGAAAAACTGTTTTTT
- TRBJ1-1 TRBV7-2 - CASSSRSGGGSYDTEAFF TGTGCCAGCAGCTCAAGAAGCGGGGGGGGATCCTACGACACTGAAGCTTTCTTT
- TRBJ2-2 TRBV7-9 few CASSLGQANGELFF TGTGCCAGCAGCTTAGGACAGGCCAACGGGGAGCTGTTTTTT
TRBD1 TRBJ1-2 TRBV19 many CASSVGTGVGYGYTF TGTGCCAGCAGTGTAGGGACAGGGGTAGGATATGGCTACACCTTC
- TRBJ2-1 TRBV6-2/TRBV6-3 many CASSYRGSANNEQFF TGTGCCAGCAGTTATCGGGGCAGCGCGAACAATGAGCAGTTCTTC
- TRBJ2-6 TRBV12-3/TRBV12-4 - CASSLLDSQGDVLTF TGTGCCAGCAGTTTACTGGACAGCCAAGGCGACGTCCTGACTTTC
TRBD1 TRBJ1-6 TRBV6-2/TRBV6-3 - CASSTRPRTGDPNSPLHF TGTGCCAGCAGTACTCGGCCCCGGACAGGGGACCCAAATTCACCCCTCCACTTT
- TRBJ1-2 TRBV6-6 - CASSYGESYTF TGTGCCAGCAGTTACGGGGAATCCTACACCTTC
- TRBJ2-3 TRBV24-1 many CATSDPRHPTDTQYF TGTGCCACCAGTGACCCCCGTCATCCCACAGATACGCAGTATTTT
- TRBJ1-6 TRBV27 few CASSLQRAAHNSPLHF TGTGCCAGCAGTTTACAACGGGCAGCACATAATTCACCCCTCCACTTT
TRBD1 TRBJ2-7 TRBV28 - CASSPHGTGAYEQYF TGTGCCAGCAGTCCTCATGGGACAGGAGCCTACGAGCAGTACTTC